Each of the 23 T cell receptor beta chains below was sequenced from the same sample in a study of identical twins. MiXCR, applied by TCRdb to the 5' RACE reads, yields one record per CDR3 protein. The sample includes 450,000 to 650,000 distinct CDR3 sequences, 13% to 15% of them seen just once. The data also belong to a second study, concerning yellow fever vaccine responses in identical twins.

The sample comprised CD4+ T cells sorted from blood. These receptor sequences come from a woman between 18 and 30 years old in good health.

As regards this clonotype: One base away lies a much larger clone, so this may be a sequencing read error. The rearrangement joins TRBV3-1 to TRBJ1-2; unclear D gene. V shed 3 bases and J shed 5 bases, with 4 bases lying between them. CDR1 and CDR2 (germline): LGHDT, YNNKEL (reference sequence). This CDR3 is built from 11 residues. The CDR3 bases are TGTGCCAGCAGCCAGAGATATGGCTACACCTTC. Translating gives CASSQRYGYTF.

This clonotype was detected only a few times. The genes are TRBV4-2 and TRBJ1-3, with D unresolved. Germline V gene lookup returns CDR1 LGHNA and CDR2 YNFKEQ. The CDR3 is made up of 15 amino acids. Trimming left V 4 bases short and J 0 bases short, with 10 bases between. In DNA, the CDR3 is TGTGCCAGCAGCCGACCGGAGAGCTCTGGAAACACCATATATTTT. Encoded protein: CASSRPESSGNTIYF.

This clonotype was counted between two and nine times. The rearrangement links TRBV7-2 to TRBJ2-4; the D call may be TRBD1 or TRBD2 (5 bases each). Germline V lookup: CDR1 SGHTA, CDR2 FQGNSA. The CDR3 covers 21 residues. V was pared by 0 bases and J by 0 bases, with 24 bases between. CDR3 protein: CASSLAVGVPSQVLAKNIQYF. CDR3 bases: TGTGCCAGCAGCTTAGCCGTGGGGGTACCAAGCCAGGTGCTAGCCAAAAACATTCAGTACTTC.

The chain has TRBV20-1 and TRBJ2-1; weak D call: TRBD2 (5 bases). Germline-derived CDR1 and CDR2 are DFQATT and SNEGSKA (reference sequence). V lost 2 bases, J lost 0 bases, and 11 bases lay in between. The CDR3 totals 15 residues. The CDR3: CSARLHGSSYNEQFF. DNA of the CDR3: TGCAGTGCTAGACTCCATGGGAGCTCCTACAATGAGCAGTTCTTC.

This sequence joins TRBV4-1 and TRBJ2-1; TRBD2 agrees at 7 bases. V trimming: 3 bases; J trimming: 4 bases; junction bases outside the gene matches: 12. The CDR3 totals 17 residues. The V gene's germline CDR1 is MGHRA and CDR2 YSYEKL. This CDR3 is CASSHTTSRGEYNEQFF. The CDR3 coding sequence is TGCGCCAGCAGCCATACGACTAGCCGGGGGGAGTACAATGAGCAGTTCTTC.

Ten or more counts support this clonotype. The CDR3: CASRQPGQGLEQYF. The CDR3 DNA reads as TGTGCCAGCAGACAACCGGGACAGGGGCTCGAGCAGTACTTC. The chain employs TRBV12-3 or TRBV12-4 and TRBJ2-7, with 10 bases matching TRBD1. The V and J ends lost 6 bases and 6 bases, in that order; junction bases with no gene match: 8. The CDR3 has 14 amino acids.

This clonotype came up a few times. This CDR3 reads CASSLYSGTAYEQYF. DNA of the CDR3: TGTGCCAGCAGTCTCTACTCCGGGACGGCCTACGAGCAGTACTTC. J is TRBJ2-7 and V is TRBV28, with D possibly called TRBD1 or TRBD2 (5 bases each). Germline values: CDR1 MDHEN, CDR2 SYDVKM. V gave up 5 bases and J gave up 2 bases, with 16 bases separating them. The CDR3 runs 15 residues.

V is TRBV5-1 and J is TRBJ2-2; the match to TRBD1 covers 11 bases. The CDR3 loop spans 16 amino acids. J was trimmed by 4 bases and V by 2 bases; bases with no gene match: 4. Germline CDR1 reads SGHRS; CDR2 reads YFSETQ. The CDR3 here is CASSLPGQGVTGELFF. CDR3 DNA: TGCGCCAGCAGCTTACCGGGACAGGGGGTCACCGGGGAGCTGTTTTTT.

This chain joins TRBV6-1 and TRBJ2-7, with D perhaps TRBD1 or TRBD2 (5 bases each). The CDR3 totals 14 residues. Germline values: CDR1 MNHNS, CDR2 SASEGT. V was clipped by 3 bases and J by 1 base, with 10 bases between them. The CDR3 loop reads CASSEEWGSYEQYV. In DNA, the CDR3 is TGTGCCAGCAGTGAGGAATGGGGGTCCTACGAGCAGTACGTC.

This clonotype was seen at least ten times. At one boundary the junction diverges from the germline segment, which might be a read error. The rearrangement uses TRBV12-3 or TRBV12-4 and TRBJ2-1, with 8 bases matching TRBD1. CDR3 length equals 11 residues. The CDR3 DNA sequence: TGTGCCAGCAGTTTGGACAGGGTTTGGGTCTTC. This gives the protein CASSLDRVWVF.

This clonotype has only a few counts. V and J are TRBV19 and TRBJ2-2; the D is unclear. V lost 11 bases and J 1 base, leaving 11 bases between the germline ends. This CDR3 is built from 13 residues. CDR1 LNHDA and CDR2 SQIVND come from the germline V gene (reference sequence). DNA for the CDR3: TGTGCCGGGCAGAAGGGGAACACCGGGGAGCTGTTTTTT. This encodes CAGQKGNTGELFF.

V usage is TRBV12-3 or TRBV12-4 and J usage is TRBJ1-1; D is uncertain. This CDR3 comprises 15 residues. The V gene lost 2 bases and the J gene lost 6 bases, with 16 bases spanning the gap. The CDR3 nucleotides read TGTGCCAGCAGTTTATTCGAACGAACAGCGTCTGAAGCTTTCTTT. This codes for CASSLFERTASEAFF.

V and J are TRBV20-1 and TRBJ1-2; 8 bases map to TRBD1. CDR1 is DFQATT, CDR2 SNEGSKA, per germline (reference sequence). J lost 4 bases, V lost 5 bases, and 3 bases had no gene match. The CDR3 sequence is 12 residues long. For the CDR3, the DNA is TGCAGTGCTCCGGACAGGGCCTATGGCTACACCTTC. Its translation: CSAPDRAYGYTF.

This clonotype was seen more than once but under ten times. V and J are TRBV5-1 and TRBJ2-1, with 8 bases matching TRBD1. CDR3 length: 18 residues. Germline V gene lookup returns CDR1 SGHRS and CDR2 YFSETQ. V was clipped by 2 bases and J by 0 bases; unmatched bases: 10. CDR3 nucleotides: TGCGCCAGCAGCTTACTTGCTCGGACAGGGAGCTCCTACAATGAGCAGTTCTTC. It codes for CASSLLARTGSSYNEQFF.

The chain links TRBV6-1 to TRBJ2-2, with D possibly being TRBD2 (6 bases). The CDR3 length is 14 residues. Per germline, CDR1 MNHNS and CDR2 SASEGT. V was trimmed by 6 bases and J by 1 base, leaving 9 bases between them. The CDR3 DNA is TGTGCCAGCAGATCGGGACTGAACACCGGGGAGCTGTTTTTT. This codes for CASRSGLNTGELFF.

This clonotype was seen more than once but under ten times. The CDR3 sequence is CASSLPDRISYGYTF. The CDR3 region has the DNA TGTGCCAGCAGTCTACCGGACAGAATATCCTATGGCTACACCTTC. The chain couples TRBV12-3 or TRBV12-4 to TRBJ1-2; D possibly corresponds to TRBD1 (6 bases). CDR3 length equals 15 residues. The V gene lost 5 bases and the J gene lost 4 bases, with 17 bases spanning the gap.

The chain recombines TRBV11-2 with TRBJ2-1; 7 bases are shared with TRBD1. The CDR3 has 12 amino acids. V trimming: 0 bases; J trimming: 14 bases; junction bases outside the gene matches: 4. Germline V gives CDR1 SGHAT, CDR2 FQNNGV. In nucleotides, the CDR3 is TGTGCCAGCAGCTTAGAGCGGCAGGGGGAGTTCTTC. Encoded protein: CASSLERQGEFF.

V gene TRBV18 combines with J gene TRBJ2-5; 9 bases align to TRBD2. Germline V CDR1 and CDR2: KGHSH, LQKENI. The V segment lost 1 base and the J segment 5 bases; nucleotides outside the gene matches: 2. The CDR3 runs to 14 residues. The CDR3 spells CASSPLAGVETQYF. CDR3 nucleotides: TGTGCCAGCTCACCACTAGCGGGAGTTGAGACCCAGTACTTC.

CDR3 amino acids: CASRLLGQLQETQYF. Here the CDR3 DNA reads TGTGCCAGCAGGCTACTGGGACAGCTCCAAGAGACCCAGTACTTC. This chain connects TRBV27 to TRBJ2-5; 7 positions agree with TRBD1. The CDR3 loop spans 15 amino acids. V dropped 6 bases and J dropped 1; count of bases not matched to a gene: 8. Germline V CDR1 and CDR2: MNHEY, SMNVEV (reference sequence).

The V gene is TRBV14, the J gene TRBJ2-1; D not certain. The germline V gene encodes CDR1 SGHDN and CDR2 FVKESK. The CDR3 contains 15 residues. V lost 4 bases and J lost 4, with 14 bases in between. The CDR3 sequence: CASSRGNGRYNEQFF. The CDR3 nucleotides read TGTGCCAGCAGCCGAGGAAACGGGCGTTACAATGAGCAGTTCTTC.

This chain uses TRBV18 with TRBJ1-6, with 7 bases aligning to TRBD1. Germline V gene data show CDR1 as KGHSH and CDR2 as LQKENI. The CDR3 consists of 14 residues. With 6 bases clipped from V and 8 bases from J, the junction kept 7 bases outside the gene matches. The CDR3 nucleotides are TGTGCCAGCTCCGCCGGGACAGATGATTCACCCCTCCACTTT. It codes for CASSAGTDDSPLHF.

This rearrangement joins TRBV19 to TRBJ1-5; D is ambiguous. The CDR3 spans 13 residues. Germline V gene lookup returns CDR1 LNHDA and CDR2 SQIVND (reference sequence). Trimming removed 0 bases from V and 8 bases from J, with 8 bases in between. CDR3 bases: TGTGCCAGTAGTATAGAACGAGGGAAGCCCCAGCATTTT. Translating gives CASSIERGKPQHF.

This clonotype occurred a few times. The chain combines TRBV11-2 with TRBJ2-1; TRBD2 might be the D (5 bases). V lost 5 bases, J lost 2 bases, and 13 bases lay in between. Germline V gives CDR1 SGHAT, CDR2 FQNNGV. The CDR3 extends over 15 amino acids. DNA for the CDR3: TGTGCCAGCAGCCACAGTCCGAGGGCCTACAATGAGCAGTTCTTC. Its translation: CASSHSPRAYNEQFF.